The 5 T cell receptor beta chains below were found in one sample sequenced in a study of Ad26.COV2.S vaccination and SARS-CoV-2 variants. As to treatment: over 15 received Ad26.COV2.S at low or high dose, single or two shots; 5 received placebo; per-sample allocation not given. After the first vaccine or placebo injection, samples were drawn on day 63. The data were produced by immunoSEQ multiplex PCR, yet TCRdb's version contains in-frame clones alone and is incomplete. The repertoire consists of fewer than 600,000 clones, with roughly nine tenths occurring once and the leading ten covering 1.7%. The sequenced sample was peripheral blood, obtained in a trial of Ad26.COV2.S vaccine versus placebo. These receptors all stem from a person aged 18-60 years who received the Ad26.COV2.S COVID-19 vaccine or a placebo.

The rearrangement uses TRBV30 and TRBJ2-7; 9 bases agree with TRBD2. The CDR3 consists of 14 residues. The V and J ends lost 3 bases and 3 bases, in that order; junction bases with no gene match: 6. Germline CDR1 and CDR2: GTSNPN and SVGIG (reference sequence). The CDR3 sequence is CAWRKVAGDYEQYF. In DNA form, the CDR3 reads TGTGCCTGGAGAAAGGTAGCGGGGGACTACGAGCAGTACTTC.

The J gene is TRBJ2-7, the V gene TRBV9, with 9 bases identical to TRBD1. CDR1 is SGDLS, CDR2 YYNGEE, per germline. This CDR3 has 12 residues. Trimming removed 8 bases from V and 6 bases from J; junction bases left unmatched: 6. The CDR3 DNA is TGTGCCAGTGGACAGGGGATAGGCGAGCAGTACTTC. Translated, it gives CASGQGIGEQYF.

This clone was seen only once. CDR3 residues: CASSVWAGSSYNEQFF. The CDR3 DNA is TGTGCCAGCAGCGTATGGGCGGGGAGCTCCTACAATGAGCAGTTCTTC. V is TRBV9 and J is TRBJ2-1, with D possibly matching TRBD2 (6 bases). V was trimmed by 1 base and J by 0 bases, leaving 11 bases between them. CDR3 size: 16 residues. The V gene's germline CDR1 is SGDLS and CDR2 YYNGEE.

In regard to this clone: One junction end disagrees with the germline gene, perhaps due to a read error. The chain combines TRBV6-6 with TRBJ2-7, with unresolved D. CDR1 MNHNY and CDR2 SVGAGI come from the germline V gene (reference sequence). The CDR3 totals 14 residues. The DNA of the CDR3 is TGTGCCAGCAGTAACTCAGCAAGCTCCTACGAGCAGTACTTC. Translation gives CASSNSASSYEQYF.

This rearrangement joins TRBV5-1 to TRBJ1-1; a weak D match, TRBD1 (5 bases). This CDR3 contains 14 residues. Germline V gene sequence: CDR1 SGHRS, CDR2 YFSETQ. Between the trimmed V and J ends, which lost 0 bases and 1 base, there was a span of 7 bases. The CDR3 DNA reads TGCGCCAGCAGCTTGGTAGGGGAGAACACTGAAGCTTTCTTT. Translated, it gives CASSLVGENTEAFF.